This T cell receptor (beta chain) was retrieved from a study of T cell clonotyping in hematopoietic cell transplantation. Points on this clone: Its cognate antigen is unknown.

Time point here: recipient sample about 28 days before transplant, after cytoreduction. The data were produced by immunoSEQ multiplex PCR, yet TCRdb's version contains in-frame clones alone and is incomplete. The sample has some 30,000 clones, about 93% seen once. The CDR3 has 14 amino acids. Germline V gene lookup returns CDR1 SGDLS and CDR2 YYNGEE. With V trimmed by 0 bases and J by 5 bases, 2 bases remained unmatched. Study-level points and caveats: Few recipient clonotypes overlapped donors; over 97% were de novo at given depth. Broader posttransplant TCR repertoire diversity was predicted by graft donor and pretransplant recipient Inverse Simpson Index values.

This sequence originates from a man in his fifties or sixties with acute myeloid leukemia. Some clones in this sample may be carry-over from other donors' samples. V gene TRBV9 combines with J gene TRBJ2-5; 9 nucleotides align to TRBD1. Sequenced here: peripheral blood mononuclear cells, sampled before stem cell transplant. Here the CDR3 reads CASSVDRGLETQYF. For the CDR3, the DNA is TGTGCCAGCAGCGTAGACAGGGGGCTTGAGACCCAGTACTTC. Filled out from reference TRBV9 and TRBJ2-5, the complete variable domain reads DSGVTQTPKHLITATGQRVTLRCSPRSGDLSVYWYQQSLDQGLQFLIQYYNGEERAKGNILERFSAQQFPDLHSELNLSSLELGDSALYFCASSVDRGLETQYFGPGTRLLVL.